A single sample is the source of the 7 T cell receptor beta chains below, sequenced in a study of T cell repertoires in cytomegalovirus infection. TCRdb independently ran MiXCR on the reads; one entry per CDR3 protein. Found here are 40,000 to 60,000 distinct CDR3 sequences, 20% to 25% of them singletons; the top ten hold 70% to 90%. The antigens these receptors bind are not known. Material: CD8+ T cells from cultured PBMCs, obtained from culture after CMV antigen stimulation. These receptors were obtained from a human donor in good health (CMV status not recorded). Some clones in this sample may be carry-over from other donors' samples.

This clonotype appeared a few times. The chain carries TRBV7-9 and TRBJ2-2; no clear D. The CDR3 loop spans 12 amino acids. Trimming took off 3 bases at V and 6 bases at J, with 5 bases between the two ends. The V gene's germline CDR1 is SEHNR and CDR2 FQNEAQ (reference sequence). CDR3 residues: CASSFTAGELFF. Written as DNA, the CDR3 is TGTGCCAGCAGCTTCACCGCCGGGGAGCTGTTTTTT. The variable domain in full, with the rest retrieved from reference TRBV7-9 and TRBJ2-2, is DTGVSQNPRHKITKRGQNVTFRCDPISEHNRLYWYRQTLGQGPEFLTYFQNEAQLEKSRLLSDRFSAERPKGSFSTLEIQRTEQGDSAMYLCASSFTAGELFFGEGSRLTVL.

This clonotype was detected a few times. The gene calls are TRBV6-6 and TRBJ2-7; 10 nucleotides line up with TRBD2. This CDR3 is built from 15 residues. Trimming at V came to 6 bases and at J to 3 bases, leaving 8 bases not matched to a gene. Germline assignment: CDR1 MNHNY and CDR2 SVGAGI (reference sequence). The CDR3 is CASRTLLAGIYEQYF. As DNA, the CDR3 is TGTGCCAGCAGGACTCTACTAGCGGGAATCTACGAGCAGTACTTC.

The V gene is TRBV11-2, the J gene TRBJ2-7; 13 bases agree with TRBD2. CDR3 length equals 16 residues. V trimming: 3 bases; J trimming: 7 bases; junction bases outside the gene matches: 9. Germline-derived CDR1 and CDR2 are SGHAT and FQNNGV. CDR3 sequence: CASSFELAGGPGEQYF. CDR3 bases: TGTGCCAGCAGCTTTGAACTAGCGGGGGGGCCGGGGGAGCAGTACTTC. The variable domain in full, with the rest retrieved from reference TRBV11-2 and TRBJ2-7, is EAGVAQSPRYKIIEKRQSVAFWCNPISGHATLYWYQQILGQGPKLLIQFQNNGVVDDSQLPKDRFSAERLKGVDSTLKIQPAKLEDSAVYLCASSFELAGGPGEQYFGPGTRLTVT.

This rearrangement joins TRBV6-5 to TRBJ2-1; the match to TRBD2 covers 13 bases. With 6 bases clipped from V and 9 bases from J, the junction kept 11 bases outside the gene matches. This CDR3 is built from 16 residues. Germline-derived CDR1 and CDR2 are MNHEY and SVGAGI. The CDR3 here is CASRPSIGLAGVEQFF. The CDR3, as DNA: TGTGCCAGCAGGCCCAGTATCGGACTAGCGGGAGTTGAGCAGTTCTTC.

The rearrangement joins TRBV7-8 to TRBJ2-7, with a weak D call TRBD1 (6 bases). V was clipped by 6 bases and J by 1 base, with 16 bases between them. The germline V gene encodes CDR1 SGHVS and CDR2 FQNEAQ. There are 15 residues in the CDR3. CDR3 DNA: TGTGCCAGCAGACGAAACGAAGGACAGTCCTACGAGCAGTACTTC. Residues: CASRRNEGQSYEQYF.

V gene TRBV25-1 combines with J gene TRBJ2-3; D unclear. V was clipped by 5 bases and J by 4 bases, with 4 bases between them. The CDR3 is 11 amino acids. The germline gives CDR1 MGHDK, CDR2 SYGVNS. CDR3 DNA sequence: TGTGCCAGCAGTAGGGCAGATACGCAGTATTTT. As protein: CASSRADTQYF. The full variable domain, with the rest looked up from reference TRBV25-1 and TRBJ2-3, is EADIYQTPRYLVIGTGKKITLECSQTMGHDKMYWYQQDPGMELHLIHYSYGVNSTEKGDLSSESTVSRIRTEHFPLTLESARPSHTSQYLCASSRADTQYFGPGTRLTVL.

The chain recombines TRBV5-4 with TRBJ2-5; the D is unclear. V gave up 2 bases and J gave up 2 bases, with 10 bases separating them. The CDR3 loop spans 14 amino acids. Germline V lookup: CDR1 SGHNT, CDR2 YYREEE (reference sequence). The CDR3, as DNA: TGTGCCAGCAGCTTACCGGCAGAACAAGAGACCCAGTACTTC. This encodes CASSLPAEQETQYF.